This entry is about one TCR beta chain. Germline lookup yields CDR1 MNHNY and CDR2 SVGAGI (reference sequence). V gave up 6 bases and J gave up 1 base; unmatched junction bases: 5. This CDR3 is built from 14 residues. This sample was taken from a study of shared clonotypes between healthy human individuals. Whole-study context: Each donor's CD8 memory used one plate, CD8 naive two, each CD4 subset three.

Assay execution proceeded at the deep level. Sorted subsets were amplified in replicate PCRs using approximately 0.2 ug DNA, tens of thousands of T cell genomes. Authors' analysis steps: Because ImmunoSEQ provided only junction sequences with no quality scores, the filtering differed. Sequencing was performed with immunoSEQ multiplex PCR; in TCRdb, only in-frame clones are kept and a portion is missing. V, J and clone size derive from that table, while D and trimming were established from the DNA sequence. The data show roughly 1.5 million clones, roughly 98% seen once. Sequenced input: naive CD4+ T cells sorted from blood. Subset described: CD45RA+ positively selected. The TCR comes from a man aged 25-40 years in good health. The chain is built from TRBV6-6 and TRBJ1-1; 7 bases line up with TRBD1. The CDR3 DNA follows: TGTGCCAGCAGAGTTGGGACAGCGAACACTGAAGCTTTCTTT. The encoded protein is CASRVGTANTEAFF.